Below are 32 T cell receptor beta chains sequenced from a single sample in a study of blood T cell repertoires in COVID-19 (TCRdb year 2020). To prepare the library, the immunoSEQ multiplex PCR assay was applied. The source is immuneACCESS, and TCRdb retained only in-frame sequences with V and J called. Part of the clones is not carried over; for the studies checked, unresolved V genes explain less than half of this, and the remainder is unexplained. For this sample there are tens of thousands of clones; around nine tenths appear just once. Jointly, the top ten make up approximately 1.9% of the sample. The specimen sequenced was peripheral blood. The source of these receptors is an older woman with acute or convalescent COVID-19.

The chain is built from TRBV3-1 (or the pseudogene TRBV3-2) and TRBJ2-5; 12 bases align to TRBD2. CDR1 is LGHDT and CDR2 is YNNKEL in the germline V gene (reference sequence). Unmatched junction bases numbered 5, after V lost 1 base and J lost 5 bases. This CDR3 is built from 16 residues. The CDR3: CASSQASGRALETQYF. Written as DNA, the CDR3 is TGTGCCAGCAGCCAAGCTAGCGGGAGGGCCTTGGAGACCCAGTACTTC.

This clone occurred a few times. The chain employs TRBV18 and TRBJ1-1, with 7 positions matching TRBD1. Germline CDR1 KGHSH, CDR2 LQKENI. The CDR3 contains 14 residues. The V gene end was trimmed by 9 bases and the J gene end by 6 bases; junction bases not matched to a gene: 13. The CDR3 is CASLRDSNGAEAFF. CDR3 bases: TGTGCCAGTTTACGGGACAGCAATGGCGCTGAAGCTTTCTTT.

The chain links TRBV7-9 to TRBJ1-2; 9 bases agree with TRBD1. V shed 1 base and J 1 base; nucleotides not matched to a gene: 4. CDR3 length: 16 amino acids. Looked up from germline, CDR1 is SEHNR and CDR2 is FQNEAQ (reference sequence). The CDR3 coding sequence is TGTGCCAGCAGCTTAGGGAGGGACAGGGTTAACTATGGCTACACCTTC. Protein sequence: CASSLGRDRVNYGYTF.

This chain uses TRBV3-1 (or the pseudogene TRBV3-2) with TRBJ2-7, with 11 bases matching TRBD2. Unmatched junction bases numbered 10, after V lost 1 base and J lost 2 bases. Germline V gene lookup returns CDR1 LGHDT and CDR2 YNNKEL (reference sequence). This CDR3 has 18 amino acids. CDR3: CASSQGKLAGGNTYEQYF. DNA for the CDR3: TGTGCCAGCAGCCAAGGGAAGCTAGCGGGGGGCAATACCTACGAGCAGTACTTC.

The rearrangement links TRBV11-2 to TRBJ1-4, with no clear D. CDR3 length equals 14 residues. Trimming left V 5 bases short and J 3 bases short, with 10 bases between. Germline CDR1 is SGHAT and CDR2 is FQNNGV. The CDR3 DNA sequence: TGTGCCAGCAGCCGAACGACACCTAATGAAAAACTGTTTTTT. Translated, it gives CASSRTTPNEKLFF. Drawing the rest from reference TRBV11-2 and TRBJ1-4, the complete variable domain is EAGVAQSPRYKIIEKRQSVAFWCNPISGHATLYWYQQILGQGPKLLIQFQNNGVVDDSQLPKDRFSAERLKGVDSTLKIQPAKLEDSAVYLCASSRTTPNEKLFFGSGTQLSVL.

This chain uses TRBV7-6 with TRBJ2-6; D might be TRBD2 (5 bases). V gave up 2 bases and J gave up 0 bases, with 11 bases separating them. The CDR3 runs to 17 residues. CDR1 is SGHVS and CDR2 is FNYEAQ in the germline V gene. In DNA, the CDR3 is TGTGCCAGCAGCTTAACCATGGGGAGCTCTGGGGCCAACGTCCTGACTTTC. Translation: CASSLTMGSSGANVLTF.

CDR3 loop: CASSTQGVGGFTDTQYF. CDR3 sequence (DNA): TGTGCCAGCAGCACGCAAGGAGTAGGTGGGTTCACAGATACGCAGTATTTT. This chain joins TRBV11-2 and TRBJ2-3; D ambiguous. CDR1 SGHAT and CDR2 FQNNGV come from the germline V gene. V was cut by 5 bases and J by 2 bases, with 20 bases left in between. The CDR3 is made up of 17 amino acids.

The CDR3 DNA follows: TGTGCCAGCAGCTCCTATAGCGGGAGGCTCTACGAGCAGTACTTC. Its protein is CASSSYSGRLYEQYF. V is TRBV7-2 and J is TRBJ2-7; TRBD2 matches at 10 bases. V lost 4 bases and J lost 3; bases outside the gene matches: 6. In germline, CDR1 is SGHTA, CDR2 FQGNSA. This CDR3 is built from 15 residues.

The chain couples TRBV27 to TRBJ2-3; TRBD2 aligns across 13 bases. The CDR3 covers 18 residues. With 6 bases clipped from V and 3 bases from J, the junction kept 12 bases outside the gene matches. CDR1 is MNHEY and CDR2 is SMNVEV in the germline V gene (reference sequence). CDR3 protein: CASRHELAGGPGTDTQYF. CDR3 DNA: TGTGCCAGCAGGCACGAACTAGCGGGGGGGCCAGGTACAGATACGCAGTATTTT.

The chain has TRBV7-3 and TRBJ2-2; the match to TRBD2 covers 8 bases. Losses at the gene ends were 1 base for V and 3 bases for J; bases not matched to a gene: 7. This CDR3 has 17 amino acids. The germline gives CDR1 SGHTA, CDR2 FQGTGA. The CDR3 region is CASSLIAGSTDTGELFF. The DNA of the CDR3 is TGTGCCAGCAGCTTAATAGCGGGAAGTACGGACACCGGGGAGCTGTTTTTT. The whole variable domain, remainder taken from reference TRBV7-3 and TRBJ2-2, is GAGVSQTPSNKVTEKGKYVELRCDPISGHTALYWYRQSLGQGPEFLIYFQGTGAADDSGLPNDRFFAVRPEGSVSTLKIQRTERGDSAVYLCASSLIAGSTDTGELFFGEGSRLTVL.

There are a few counts of this clone. The DNA of the CDR3 is TGTGCCAGCAGCGCGCGAACAGGGGGTGGTTCACCCCTCCACTTT. Protein product: CASSARTGGGSPLHF. The chain is built from TRBV3-1 (or the pseudogene TRBV3-2) and TRBJ1-6; 8 bases map to TRBD1. J was trimmed by 9 bases and V by 5 bases; bases with no gene match: 9. The CDR3 runs 15 residues. Germline V gene data show CDR1 as LGHDT and CDR2 as YNNKEL (reference sequence).

CDR3 DNA sequence: TGCGCCAGCAGCCAAGATAGACAGGGAGGTGGCTACACCTTC. Its protein is CASSQDRQGGGYTF. V gene TRBV4-3 combines with J gene TRBJ1-2; 7 bases agree with TRBD1. Germline V gene sequence: CDR1 LGHNA, CDR2 YSLEER. V lost 0 bases and J lost 7; bases outside the gene matches: 5. This CDR3 comprises 14 residues.

The chain combines TRBV19 with TRBJ1-1; D is unclear. The CDR3 consists of 16 residues. With 5 bases removed from V and 5 bases from J, the gap between germline ends came to 21 bases. Per germline, CDR1 LNHDA and CDR2 SQIVND (reference sequence). The CDR3 DNA is TGTGCCAGTAGTCCCTCGGACTCTATGACGGGGACTGAAGCTTTCTTT. Translating it yields CASSPSDSMTGTEAFF.

The rearrangement links TRBV2 to TRBJ2-5, with D possibly being TRBD1 (5 bases). Trimming left V 6 bases short and J 7 bases short, with 15 bases between. The CDR3 sequence is 13 residues long. CDR1 is SNHLY, CDR2 FYNNEI, per germline. The CDR3 here is CASRDITGGTQYF. CDR3 bases: TGTGCCAGCAGGGACATCACCGGCGGGACCCAGTACTTC.

The chain uses TRBV9 and TRBJ1-1; D may be TRBD1 (6 bases). Trimming took off 3 bases at V and 1 base at J, with 19 bases between the two ends. Germline-derived CDR1 and CDR2 are SGDLS and YYNGEE. The CDR3 length is 17 residues. The CDR3 DNA follows: TGTGCCAGCAGCGCGGCCGCCCCCGGACAGACGAACACTGAAGCTTTCTTT. Encoded protein: CASSAAAPGQTNTEAFF.

V is TRBV28 and J is TRBJ2-1; 7 bases align to TRBD1. V gave up 5 bases and J gave up 8 bases; unmatched junction bases: 9. The CDR3 runs 14 residues. Per the germline V gene, CDR1 is MDHEN and CDR2 is SYDVKM. As DNA, the CDR3 is TGTGCCAGCAGTAACAGGGGCTATAGGGATGAGCAGTTCTTC. Protein sequence: CASSNRGYRDEQFF.

The J gene is TRBJ1-2, the V gene TRBV6-2 or TRBV6-3; no clear D. The V gene lost 5 bases and the J gene lost 2 bases, with 6 bases spanning the gap. CDR3 length: 12 amino acids. The germline V gene encodes CDR1 MNHEY and CDR2 SVGEGT. The DNA for the CDR3 is TGTGCCAGCAGTGGAGACAACTATGGCTACACCTTC. Protein: CASSGDNYGYTF.

The count of this clone is one. The chain carries TRBV19 and TRBJ1-1, with 7 bases matching TRBD1. The CDR3 has 15 amino acids. Germline-derived CDR1 and CDR2 are LNHDA and SQIVND (reference sequence). After removal of 4 bases from V and 4 bases from J, the junction contained 9 bases not matched to a gene. CDR3 nucleotides: TGTGCCAGTAGTAGACCAACAGGGGTTAGCACTGAAGCTTTCTTT. Amino acid sequence: CASSRPTGVSTEAFF.

The sample holds one count of this clone. The chain employs TRBV7-8 and TRBJ2-7; D is possibly TRBD1 (5 bases). CDR1 and CDR2 (germline): SGHVS, FQNEAQ. The V and J ends lost 3 bases and 1 base respectively, with 10 bases between them. The CDR3 consists of 14 residues. The CDR3 protein is CASSLTAESYEQYF. CDR3 bases: TGTGCCAGCAGCTTGACAGCAGAATCCTACGAGCAGTACTTC.

The gene calls are TRBV27 and TRBJ1-6; no firm D call. The ends were cut back, 8 bases at V and 0 bases at J, with 11 bases in the middle. The CDR3 has 15 residues. Germline CDR1 and CDR2: MNHEY and SMNVEV (reference sequence). This CDR3 reads CASRPGSSYNSPLHF. As DNA, the CDR3 is TGTGCCAGCCGCCCGGGGAGCTCCTATAATTCACCCCTCCACTTT.

The V gene is TRBV5-1, the J gene TRBJ2-1, with D possibly matching TRBD1 (6 bases). The CDR3 has 14 amino acids. The V gene lost 2 bases and the J gene lost 6 bases, with 12 bases spanning the gap. Per germline, CDR1 SGHRS and CDR2 YFSETQ. The CDR3 coding sequence is TGCGCCAGCAGCTTACAGGGAAGACGCAATGAGCAGTTCTTC. It specifies CASSLQGRRNEQFF.

This clone was seen only once. This chain connects TRBV10-3 to TRBJ2-6; D is unclear. The CDR3 is 17 amino acids. V was trimmed by 0 bases and J by 1 base, leaving 10 bases between them. The germline gives CDR1 ENHRY, CDR2 SYGVKD. CDR3 loop: CAISESSLTSGANVLTF. The CDR3 nucleotides read TGTGCCATCAGTGAGTCAAGCCTAACGTCTGGGGCCAACGTCCTGACTTTC.

V is TRBV14 and J is TRBJ1-1, with D possibly being TRBD1 (5 bases). The germline CDR1 and CDR2 sequences are SGHDN and FVKESK. The CDR3 length is 13 residues. Between the trimmed V and J ends, which lost 6 bases and 1 base, there was a span of 9 bases. CDR3 in amino acids: CASSLQENTEAFF. For the CDR3, the DNA is TGTGCCAGCAGTCTACAGGAGAACACTGAAGCTTTCTTT. The full variable domain, its missing parts supplied by reference TRBV14 and TRBJ1-1, is EAGVTQFPSHSVIEKGQTVTLRCDPISGHDNLYWYRRVMGKEIKFLLHFVKESKQDESGMPNNRFLAERTGGTYSTLKVQPAELEDSGVYFCASSLQENTEAFFGQGTRLTVV.

This clone was seen once. V gene TRBV5-1 combines with J gene TRBJ2-1; the match to TRBD2 covers 10 bases. V shed 2 bases and J 0 bases; nucleotides not matched to a gene: 5. Germline V gene data show CDR1 as SGHRS and CDR2 as YFSETQ. The CDR3 length is 17 residues. Written as DNA, the CDR3 is TGCGCCAGCAGCTTACCCTTAGCGGGAGGCTCCTACAATGAGCAGTTCTTC. Protein sequence: CASSLPLAGGSYNEQFF.

This chain joins TRBV28 and TRBJ1-6; D might be TRBD1 (5 bases). V lost 4 bases and J lost 7, with 23 bases in between. CDR1 and CDR2 from the germline V gene are MDHEN and SYDVKM. The CDR3 is 18 residues long. The CDR3 spells CASSSLKPGLGANSPLHF. CDR3 coding DNA: TGTGCCAGCAGTTCACTTAAGCCGGGACTAGGGGCCAATTCACCCCTCCACTTT.

Written as DNA, the CDR3 is TGTGCCAGCAGTGGGACTAACACAGATACGCAGTATTTT. Its protein product is CASSGTNTDTQYF. The J gene is TRBJ2-3, the V gene TRBV2; TRBD2 might be the D (6 bases). CDR1 and CDR2 (germline): SNHLY, FYNNEI. The V end was cut by 4 bases, the J end by 2 bases, with 7 bases between. This CDR3 is built from 13 residues.

V and J are TRBV6-6 and TRBJ2-7; 7 positions match TRBD1. V trimming: 0 bases; J trimming: 2 bases; junction bases outside the gene matches: 7. CDR1 is MNHNY, CDR2 SVGAGI, per germline (reference sequence). CDR3 length: 16 amino acids. The CDR3 spells CASSYSIMQGAYEQYF. CDR3 nucleotides: TGTGCCAGCAGTTACTCGATTATGCAGGGGGCCTACGAGCAGTACTTC.

As DNA, the CDR3 is TGTGCCAGCAGCTTCGCGGGCGGGGGGGCGGTCGATGAGCAGTTCTTC. Its translation is CASSFAGGGAVDEQFF. The rearrangement uses TRBV7-9 and TRBJ2-1; 9 bases are a match to TRBD2. V was pared by 3 bases and J by 8 bases, with 11 bases of the junction left unmatched. The CDR3 length is 16 residues. CDR1 SEHNR and CDR2 FQNEAQ come from the germline V gene (reference sequence).

In this sample, this clone turned up a few times. V and J are TRBV18 and TRBJ2-3, with TRBD2 matching over 9 bases. Germline V gene sequence: CDR1 KGHSH, CDR2 LQKENI. This CDR3 is built from 17 residues. Losses at the gene ends were 5 bases for V and 0 bases for J; bases not matched to a gene: 9. CDR3 residues: CASSWIAGAPSTDTQYF. The CDR3 coding sequence is TGTGCCAGCTCATGGATAGCGGGGGCCCCGAGCACAGATACGCAGTATTTT.

The chain combines TRBV4-2 with TRBJ2-5, with D possibly TRBD2 on 5 matching bases. CDR3 size: 15 residues. The V end was cut by 0 bases, the J end by 2 bases, with 10 bases between. Germline-derived CDR1 and CDR2 are LGHNA and YNFKEQ. CDR3 sequence: CASSQDRPGQETQYF. CDR3 nucleotide sequence: TGTGCCAGCAGCCAAGATCGTCCGGGACAAGAGACCCAGTACTTC.

CDR3 region: CSLYTRTGQNTEAFF. The CDR3 DNA sequence: TGCAGCCTATATACCAGGACAGGGCAGAACACTGAAGCTTTCTTT. The chain recombines TRBV29-1 with TRBJ1-1; 8 nucleotides agree with TRBD1. Germline CDR1 reads SQVTM; CDR2 reads ANQGSEA. The CDR3 totals 15 residues. The V and J ends lost 8 bases and 1 base, in that order; junction bases with no gene match: 12.

The chain combines TRBV28 with TRBJ1-2; D remains ambiguous. This CDR3 spans 12 amino acids. V was cut by 8 bases and J by 2 bases, with 9 bases left in between. From germline, CDR1 is MDHEN and CDR2 SYDVKM. The CDR3 sequence is CASATGNYGYTF. The CDR3 nucleotides read TGTGCCAGCGCCACCGGGAACTATGGCTACACCTTC.